Below are 21 T cell receptor beta chains sequenced from a single sample in a study of T-cell memory formation after mild COVID-19. TCRdb independently ran MiXCR on the 5' RACE reads; one entry per CDR3 protein. The data hold approximately 430,000 distinct CDR3 sequences, with more than 20% observed a single time. The sample comprised PBMCs or a T cell subset sorted from them (not recorded which). The receptors were gathered from an adult woman who had mild COVID-19 (a few samples of this study predate the infection). Cell type and time point are not known.

The J gene is TRBJ2-2, the V gene TRBV19; D is unresolved. Trimming stripped 5 bases from V and 6 bases from J, with 7 bases between. From germline, CDR1 is LNHDA and CDR2 SQIVND (reference sequence). The CDR3 totals 12 residues. The CDR3 is CASSFHSGELFF. CDR3 coding DNA: TGTGCCAGTAGTTTCCATTCCGGGGAGCTGTTTTTT.

Here the CDR3 reads CASSGVGGYGIQYF. The CDR3 region has the DNA TGTGCCAGCAGTGGGGTGGGAGGCTACGGCATTCAGTACTTC. The chain employs TRBV2 and TRBJ2-4; a possible D gene is TRBD2 (6 bases). CDR1 is SNHLY, CDR2 FYNNEI, per germline. Trimming took 4 bases from V and 9 from J, leaving 16 bases between them. The CDR3 sequence is 14 residues long.

This chain uses TRBV9 with TRBJ2-7; maybe TRBD2 (5 bases). Germline CDR1 is SGDLS and CDR2 is YYNGEE. This CDR3 is built from 14 residues. V lost 4 bases and J lost 5, with 16 bases in between. CDR3 amino acids: CASSLAGEDHEQYF. CDR3 nucleotides: TGTGCCAGCAGCCTAGCCGGCGAGGACCACGAGCAGTACTTC.

The CDR3, as DNA: TGCGCCAGCAGCCAAGTTTGGCTAGGGAGTCCAGGATCAAAAGGCTACACCTTC. As protein: CASSQVWLGSPGSKGYTF. The chain has TRBV4-3 and TRBJ1-2, with D hard to call. This CDR3 has 18 residues. Trimming removed 1 base from V and 8 bases from J, with 26 bases in between. In germline, CDR1 is LGHNA, CDR2 YSLEER.

The CDR3 sequence is CSVEEARDYEQYF. For the CDR3, the DNA is TGCAGCGTTGAAGAAGCGCGGGATTACGAGCAGTACTTC. The chain recombines TRBV29-1 with TRBJ2-7; tentative D call: TRBD2 (6 bases). From germline, CDR1 is SQVTM and CDR2 ANQGSEA. The germline V and J ends were trimmed by 0 bases and 4 bases, with 10 bases remaining between them. This CDR3 region has 13 residues.

DNA for the CDR3: TGTGCCAGCTCACCACCGGATAACATAGCCAAAAACATTCAGTACTTC. Translation gives CASSPPDNIAKNIQYF. This chain connects TRBV18 to TRBJ2-4; no definite D call. Germline CDR1 reads KGHSH; CDR2 reads LQKENI. V lost 0 bases, J lost 0 bases, and 9 bases lay in between. The CDR3 loop spans 16 amino acids. The variable domain in full, completed from reference TRBV18 and TRBJ2-4, reads NAGVMQNPRHLVRRRGQEARLRCSPMKGHSHVYWYRQLPEEGLKFMVYLQKENIIDESGMPKERFSAEFPKEGPSILRIQQVVRGDSAAYFCASSPPDNIAKNIQYFGAGTRLSVL.

This clonotype came up a few times. J is TRBJ2-5 and V is TRBV9; 7 bases are shared with TRBD1. The CDR3 contains 14 residues. Germline-derived CDR1 and CDR2 are SGDLS and YYNGEE. Unmatched junction bases numbered 4, after V lost 3 bases and J lost 2 bases. This chain's CDR3 is CASSANRGQETQYF. CDR3 nucleotides: TGTGCCAGCAGCGCGAACAGGGGTCAAGAGACCCAGTACTTC.

There are many counts of this clonotype. This chain joins TRBV4-1 and TRBJ1-1; D call uncertain. V gave up 1 base and J gave up 1 base, with 16 bases separating them. This CDR3 contains 17 residues. Germline V gene lookup returns CDR1 MGHRA and CDR2 YSYEKL. The DNA for the CDR3 is TGCGCCAGCAGCCAAGGGAAAGGCGGACGGAAGAACACTGAAGCTTTCTTT. Translated: CASSQGKGGRKNTEAFF.

The chain carries TRBV25-1 and TRBJ2-1; D uncertain. In germline, CDR1 is MGHDK, CDR2 SYGVNS. The germline V and J ends were trimmed by 1 base and 9 bases, with 7 bases remaining between them. CDR3 length: 12 amino acids. This CDR3 reads CASSESGPEQFF. The CDR3 DNA sequence: TGTGCCAGCAGTGAATCTGGCCCTGAGCAGTTCTTC.

This clonotype appeared a single time. The chain employs TRBV7-6 and TRBJ2-2; D ambiguous. Germline loops: CDR1 SGHVS, CDR2 FNYEAQ. Trimming took off 4 bases at V and 1 base at J, with 10 bases between the two ends. The CDR3 runs 15 residues. The CDR3 sequence is CASSSIGLNTGELFF. The CDR3 DNA is TGTGCCAGCAGCTCTATCGGCCTGAACACCGGGGAGCTGTTTTTT. Together with reference TRBV7-6 and TRBJ2-2, the CDR3 gives the full variable domain: GAGVSQSPRYKVTKRGQDVALRCDPISGHVSLYWYRQALGQGPEFLTYFNYEAQQDKSGLPNDRFSAERPEGSISTLTIQRTEQRDSAMYRCASSSIGLNTGELFFGEGSRLTVL.

The rearrangement uses TRBV19 and TRBJ2-2; TRBD1 might be the D (5 bases). The CDR3 covers 11 residues. Per germline, CDR1 LNHDA and CDR2 SQIVND (reference sequence). V was trimmed by 9 bases and J by 6 bases, leaving 8 bases between them. DNA for the CDR3: TGTGCCAGCACAGGACCCGGGGAGCTGTTTTTT. It encodes CASTGPGELFF.

Here the CDR3 DNA reads TGCAGCGCAGCACTCATGACAGGGGGCAACGAGCAGTACTTC. Its protein is CSAALMTGGNEQYF. The chain links TRBV29-1 to TRBJ2-7; the match to TRBD1 covers 10 bases. CDR3 length: 14 amino acids. V was pared by 7 bases and J by 5 bases, with 11 bases of the junction left unmatched. Per germline, CDR1 SQVTM and CDR2 ANQGSEA.

The chain joins TRBV7-9 to TRBJ2-2; 8 nucleotides line up with TRBD2. Germline CDR1 SEHNR, CDR2 FQNEAQ (reference sequence). V lost 4 bases, J lost 2 bases, and 6 bases stayed unmatched. This CDR3 has 16 amino acids. The CDR3 nucleotides are TGTGCCAGCAGCTCTGGCGGGGGGCTTAACACCGGGGAGCTGTTTTTT. Its protein is CASSSGGGLNTGELFF.

The rearrangement uses TRBV6-5 and TRBJ1-1; D uncertain. The V end lost 0 bases, the J end lost 5 bases, and 7 bases lay between the germline ends. Germline V gene sequence: CDR1 MNHEY, CDR2 SVGAGI. This CDR3 has 13 amino acids. The CDR3 DNA reads TGTGCCAGCAGTTACTCGATGTATACTGAAGCTTTCTTT. Amino acids: CASSYSMYTEAFF.

The rearrangement links TRBV19 to TRBJ1-1; a weak D match, TRBD1 (6 bases). The CDR3 covers 15 residues. From germline, CDR1 is LNHDA and CDR2 SQIVND (reference sequence). The ends were cut back, 3 bases at V and 1 base at J, with 12 bases in the middle. The CDR3 reads CASSIWGAGNTEAFF. Here the CDR3 DNA reads TGTGCCAGTAGTATCTGGGGGGCGGGGAACACTGAAGCTTTCTTT.

This clonotype was recorded a few times. The chain is built from TRBV12-3 or TRBV12-4 and TRBJ2-7; TRBD2 matches at 9 bases. The CDR3 sequence is 14 residues long. J was trimmed by 6 bases and V by 4 bases; bases with no gene match: 7. DNA for the CDR3: TGTGCCAGCAGTTCAGGGACTAGCTACCGCGAGCAGTACTTC. Translation: CASSSGTSYREQYF.

This clonotype was detected only a few times. The chain employs TRBV6-2 or TRBV6-3 and TRBJ2-1; tentatively, D is TRBD2 (6 bases). This CDR3 spans 16 amino acids. Germline assignment: CDR1 MNHEY and CDR2 SVGEGT. Deletions cut 4 bases from V and 0 bases from J, with 13 bases between. CDR3 region: CASSSASVSSYNEQFF. CDR3 bases: TGTGCCAGCAGTTCAGCTAGCGTAAGCTCCTACAATGAGCAGTTCTTC.

There are a few counts of this clonotype. This chain uses TRBV7-9 with TRBJ2-5; D is perhaps TRBD1 (5 bases). Germline lookup yields CDR1 SEHNR and CDR2 FQNEAQ (reference sequence). The CDR3 is 14 amino acids. The germline V and J ends were trimmed by 1 base and 4 bases, with 10 bases remaining between them. The CDR3 DNA reads TGTGCCAGCAGCTTAGACTATAGGGGAGAGACCCAGTACTTC. Encoded protein: CASSLDYRGETQYF.

As DNA, the CDR3 is TGCAGTGCTAGAGCCACAGCGGGAGGGAAGAGGAAGCAGTACTTC. Protein sequence: CSARATAGGKRKQYF. The rearrangement joins TRBV20-1 to TRBJ2-7, with 10 bases fitting TRBD2. Trimming at V came to 1 base and at J to 8 bases, leaving 11 bases not matched to a gene. Germline CDR1 DFQATT, CDR2 SNEGSKA (reference sequence). This CDR3 contains 15 residues.

The chain combines TRBV19 with TRBJ1-2, with D perhaps TRBD1 (5 bases). V lost 6 bases to trimming and J lost 4 bases, with 12 bases between them. CDR1 and CDR2 (germline): LNHDA, SQIVND (reference sequence). The CDR3 is 13 residues long. CDR3 residues: CASSRDVGYGYTF. Written as DNA, the CDR3 is TGTGCCAGTAGCAGGGACGTCGGCTATGGCTACACCTTC. The variable domain in full, with the rest retrieved from reference TRBV19 and TRBJ1-2, is DGGITQSPKYLFRKEGQNVTLSCEQNLNHDAMYWYRQDPGQGLRLIYYSQIVNDFQKGDIAEGYSVSREKKESFPLTVTSAQKNPTAFYLCASSRDVGYGYTFGSGTRLTVV.

This clonotype has only a few counts. V usage is TRBV9 and J usage is TRBJ2-7, with 7 bases aligning to TRBD2. V lost 0 bases, J lost 4 bases, and 7 bases stayed unmatched. Germline V CDR1 and CDR2: SGDLS, YYNGEE. There are 15 residues in the CDR3. The CDR3 bases are TGTGCCAGCAGCGTAGCTGAGTCTAGCGGTTACGAGCAGTACTTC. Translating gives CASSVAESSGYEQYF. Based on the CDR3 plus reference TRBV9 and TRBJ2-7, the full variable domain is DSGVTQTPKHLITATGQRVTLRCSPRSGDLSVYWYQQSLDQGLQFLIQYYNGEERAKGNILERFSAQQFPDLHSELNLSSLELGDSALYFCASSVAESSGYEQYFGPGTRLTVT.